The 16 T cell receptor beta chains reported below all come from one sample, sequenced in a study of response to subunit inactivated influenza vaccine. TCRdb used MiXCR to reprocess the RT-PCR reads, holding one entry per CDR3 protein. The repertoire holds around 490,000 distinct CDR3 sequences, under 9% seen once, with 10% to 15% in the top ten. The material was PBMCs from blood, obtained 23 months after vaccination. The receptors shown here come from a man in his fifties or sixties who received an inactivated influenza vaccine.

This clonotype was seen ten or more times. The J gene is TRBJ1-2, the V gene TRBV27; 11 nucleotides line up with TRBD1. CDR1 is MNHEY and CDR2 is SMNVEV in the germline V gene (reference sequence). There are 13 residues in the CDR3. Trimming removed 4 bases from V and 6 bases from J; junction bases left unmatched: 1. CDR3 amino acids: CASSWTGGNGYTF. The CDR3 coding sequence is TGTGCCAGCAGTTGGACAGGGGGCAATGGCTACACCTTC.

The CDR3 spells CASSLSGTGTTIAKNIQYF. The CDR3 DNA reads as TGTGCCAGCAGCTTATCCGGGACAGGGACAACAATAGCCAAAAACATTCAGTACTTC. This chain links TRBV11-2 with TRBJ2-4; TRBD1 matches at 9 bases. CDR3 length equals 19 residues. The V and J ends lost 2 bases and 0 bases, in that order; junction bases with no gene match: 11. Germline V gene sequence: CDR1 SGHAT, CDR2 FQNNGV.

This clonotype occurred many times. The chain employs TRBV5-6 and TRBJ2-7; 11 bases align to TRBD2. The V gene end was trimmed by 4 bases and the J gene end by 4 bases; junction bases not matched to a gene: 4. The CDR3 is 14 amino acids. Germline CDR1 SGHDT, CDR2 YYEEEE. The CDR3 bases are TGTGCCAGCAGCGTAACTAGCGGGAGTTACGAGCAGTACTTC. Translation gives CASSVTSGSYEQYF.

This clonotype was seen a handful of times. V gene TRBV12-3 or TRBV12-4 combines with J gene TRBJ2-2, with D unresolved. This CDR3 has 14 residues. The ends were cut back, 3 bases at V and 4 bases at J, with 9 bases in the middle. CDR3 sequence (DNA): TGTGCCAGCAGTTTCAGACGGGCCACCGGGGAGCTGTTTTTT. This sequence encodes CASSFRRATGELFF.

This clonotype was observed many times. CDR3 residues: CASSLDPGGISYNEQFF. The CDR3 coding sequence is TGCGCCAGCAGCTTGGACCCCGGGGGGATCTCCTACAATGAGCAGTTCTTC. V gene TRBV5-1 combines with J gene TRBJ2-1; 7 bases fit TRBD2. The V segment lost 0 bases and the J segment 0 bases; nucleotides outside the gene matches: 6. Germline V gene lookup returns CDR1 SGHRS and CDR2 YFSETQ. CDR3 length equals 17 residues.

This clonotype was recorded at least ten times. The J gene is TRBJ2-4, the V gene TRBV20-1, with 7 nucleotides matching TRBD1. With 1 base clipped from V and 11 bases from J, the junction kept 5 bases outside the gene matches. CDR3 length: 12 amino acids. Germline CDR1 and CDR2: DFQATT and SNEGSKA (reference sequence). In DNA form, the CDR3 reads TGCAGTGCTAGAGCACAGGGGTTTCTTCAGTACTTC. This translates into CSARAQGFLQYF.

This chain uses TRBV14 with TRBJ2-1; tentative D call: TRBD1 (5 bases). CDR3 length: 13 residues. V was pared by 4 bases and J by 9 bases, with 13 bases between. CDR1 SGHDN and CDR2 FVKESK come from the germline V gene. The CDR3 protein is CASSPDRGGEQFF. The DNA of the CDR3 is TGTGCCAGCAGCCCGGATAGGGGCGGTGAGCAGTTCTTC.

This clonotype was found a few times. The chain carries TRBV6-1 and TRBJ2-2; D remains unclear. The CDR3 sequence is 17 residues long. Looked up from germline, CDR1 is MNHNS and CDR2 is SASEGT. V lost 6 bases and J lost 4, with 21 bases in between. CDR3 sequence reads: CASSTSGSTPGTGELFF. CDR3 DNA sequence: TGTGCCAGCAGCACCTCCGGGTCTACACCGGGCACCGGGGAGCTGTTTTTT.

This clonotype was recorded many times. The rearrangement joins TRBV5-6 to TRBJ2-7; D possibly corresponds to TRBD1 (5 bases). Looked up from germline, CDR1 is SGHDT and CDR2 is YYEEEE. V was shortened by 1 base and J by 5 bases, with 13 bases between the two germline ends. The CDR3 has 14 residues. CDR3 coding DNA: TGTGCCAGCAGCTTGCAGGGCACGGTACACGAGCAGTACTTC. It translates to CASSLQGTVHEQYF.

The V gene is TRBV14, the J gene TRBJ2-5, with D perhaps matching TRBD1 (6 bases). The V gene's germline CDR1 is SGHDN and CDR2 FVKESK. The V and J ends lost 1 base and 6 bases respectively, with 12 bases between them. The CDR3 is 14 residues long. CDR3 sequence: CASSQVEGGKTQYF. The CDR3 nucleotides read TGTGCCAGCAGCCAAGTTGAAGGGGGAAAGACCCAGTACTTC.

Here the CDR3 reads CSAREPGQGLETQYF. CDR3 DNA sequence: TGCAGTGCTAGGGAACCGGGACAGGGGTTAGAGACCCAGTACTTC. The chain links TRBV20-1 to TRBJ2-5; 10 bases fit TRBD1. The germline V gene has CDR1 DFQATT and CDR2 SNEGSKA (reference sequence). The CDR3 has 15 amino acids. The J segment lost 4 bases and the V segment lost 3 bases, leaving 8 bases of the junction unmatched.

Concerning this clonotype: A much bigger clone sits one base away, suggesting this may be a read error. The chain couples TRBV20-1 to TRBJ2-7; the D gene could be TRBD1 or TRBD2 (5 bases each). The CDR3 loop spans 11 amino acids. CDR1 and CDR2 from the germline V gene are DFQATT and SNEGSKA (reference sequence). The CDR3 loop reads CGAPLQGTQYF. The CDR3 coding sequence is TGCGGTGCCCCCCTTCAAGGGACGCAGTACTTC.

V and J are TRBV20-1 and TRBJ2-7; D possibly corresponds to TRBD1 (6 bases). Germline CDR1 and CDR2: DFQATT and SNEGSKA (reference sequence). The CDR3 covers 11 residues. Trimming removed 6 bases at V and 6 bases at J, with 12 bases between. The CDR3 reads CSARGLGEQYF. Written as DNA, the CDR3 is TGCAGTGCCAGGGGTTTGGGCGAGCAGTACTTC.

This clonotype was seen more than once but under ten times. The V gene is TRBV25-1, the J gene TRBJ2-2, with D maybe TRBD2 (6 bases). In germline, CDR1 is MGHDK, CDR2 SYGVNS. CDR3 size: 17 residues. V was pared by 6 bases and J by 4 bases, with 21 bases between. CDR3 protein: CASRMRDSGLGTGELFF. The DNA for the CDR3 is TGTGCCAGCAGGATGAGAGATAGCGGACTGGGCACCGGGGAGCTGTTTTTT.

The gene calls are TRBV14 and TRBJ1-6; 8 bases are a match to TRBD1. Looked up from germline, CDR1 is SGHDN and CDR2 is FVKESK. J gave up 8 bases and V 3 bases, and 6 bases lay outside the gene matches. The CDR3 contains 15 residues. This CDR3 reads CASSHRDRIDSPLHF. The CDR3, as DNA: TGTGCCAGCAGCCACCGGGACAGGATAGATTCACCCCTCCACTTT.

This clonotype was detected only a few times. The chain joins TRBV3-1 to TRBJ2-2; 8 bases map to TRBD2. Germline V CDR1 and CDR2: LGHDT, YNNKEL (reference sequence). The trim removed 1 base at V and 3 bases at J, leaving 4 bases unmatched. CDR3 size: 16 residues. CDR3: CASSQVLAAYTGELFF. CDR3 sequence (DNA): TGTGCCAGCAGCCAAGTACTAGCGGCATACACCGGGGAGCTGTTTTTT.